A single sample is the source of the 16 T cell receptor beta chains below, sequenced in a study of blood T cell repertoires in COVID-19 (dated by TCRdb to the early 2020s). Preparation of the library involved the immunoSEQ multiplex PCR assay. Imported from immuneACCESS, the table was reduced by TCRdb to in-frame sequences with V and J called. These copies leave out some clones; in studies compared against another copy, an unresolved V gene accounts for under half, and the cause of the remainder is not known. Present in this sample are 200,000 to 300,000 clones, around 90% of which were seen just once. Around 0.86% of the sample is held by the ten biggest clonotypes. Sequencing input: peripheral blood. All receptors come from a man aged 25 to 40 with COVID-19, enrolled during active disease.

The chain recombines TRBV11-3 with TRBJ2-5; 9 nucleotides align to TRBD1. The CDR3 is 15 residues long. Germline CDR1 is SGHNT and CDR2 is YENEEA. J was trimmed by 2 bases and V by 5 bases; bases with no gene match: 6. CDR3 sequence: CASSLGTGFQETQYF. The CDR3 DNA reads TGTGCCAGCAGCCTCGGGACAGGGTTTCAAGAGACCCAGTACTTC.

The CDR3 DNA sequence: TGCGCCAGCAGCCAGTCACGGGGGTTCGCCACAGATACGCAGTATTTT. As protein: CASSQSRGFATDTQYF. This chain joins TRBV4-1 and TRBJ2-3; D may be TRBD2 (6 bases). Germline assignment: CDR1 MGHRA and CDR2 YSYEKL. V lost 3 bases, J lost 2 bases, and 15 bases lay in between. The CDR3 has 16 amino acids.

The chain has TRBV27 and TRBJ1-2, with a tentative D call TRBD1 (6 bases). Germline values: CDR1 MNHEY, CDR2 SMNVEV (reference sequence). The CDR3 has 13 residues. The V and J ends lost 5 bases and 8 bases respectively, with 15 bases between them. The CDR3 sequence is CASSLKGGLGYTF. CDR3 nucleotide sequence: TGTGCCAGCAGTCTCAAGGGGGGGTTAGGCTACACCTTC.

The rearrangement joins TRBV5-1 to TRBJ2-2, with TRBD2 as a possible D gene (6 bases). The CDR3 is made up of 14 amino acids. V was cut by 3 bases and J by 6 bases, with 12 bases left in between. The germline gives CDR1 SGHRS, CDR2 YFSETQ. The DNA for the CDR3 is TGCGCCAGCAGCTCTGGGGAGGTAGCCGGGGAGCTGTTTTTT. Its translation: CASSSGEVAGELFF.

The chain carries TRBV2 and TRBJ1-2; 7 bases line up with TRBD1. The CDR3 extends over 13 amino acids. CDR1 SNHLY and CDR2 FYNNEI come from the germline V gene. V trimming: 6 bases; J trimming: 6 bases; junction bases outside the gene matches: 7. The DNA for the CDR3 is TGTGCCAGCAGATACACGGGACAGAATGGCTACACCTTC. Encoded protein: CASRYTGQNGYTF.

The V call is TRBV7-9, the J call TRBJ2-1; 7 nucleotides agree with TRBD2. The CDR3 totals 14 residues. The V gene's germline CDR1 is SEHNR and CDR2 FQNEAQ (reference sequence). V dropped 5 bases and J dropped 5; count of bases not matched to a gene: 6. The chain's CDR3 is CASSHGTTNNEQFF. In DNA form, the CDR3 reads TGTGCCAGCAGCCACGGGACTACCAACAATGAGCAGTTCTTC.

Only a few counts were recorded for this clone. The chain joins TRBV4-1 to TRBJ1-5, with 8 bases matching TRBD1. Looked up from germline, CDR1 is MGHRA and CDR2 is YSYEKL. This CDR3 has 17 residues. Trimming at V came to 5 bases and at J to 2 bases, leaving 11 bases not matched to a gene. The CDR3 protein is CASSVNQGAQGNQPQHF. The CDR3 nucleotides are TGCGCCAGCAGCGTAAATCAGGGGGCGCAGGGCAATCAGCCCCAGCATTTT.

The count of this clone is one. The CDR3 DNA reads TGTGCCGCAGGACGAGGGACAGGGATAGGAGAGACCCAGTACTTC. Its protein is CAAGRGTGIGETQYF. V gene TRBV7-9 combines with J gene TRBJ2-5; TRBD1 matches at 9 bases. V gave up 11 bases and J gave up 4 bases; unmatched junction bases: 14. The CDR3 loop spans 15 amino acids. Germline values: CDR1 SEHNR, CDR2 FQNEAQ (reference sequence).

This chain connects TRBV5-5 to TRBJ1-5, with D perhaps TRBD1 (6 bases). The CDR3 loop spans 16 amino acids. Germline V gives CDR1 SGHKS, CDR2 YYEKEE (reference sequence). V was cut by 0 bases and J by 5 bases, with 15 bases left in between. The chain's CDR3 is CASSLVGRGFHQPQHF. The CDR3 DNA follows: TGTGCCAGCAGCTTGGTTGGCAGGGGATTTCATCAGCCCCAGCATTTT.

This sequence joins TRBV4-2 and TRBJ2-6; D may be TRBD1 (5 bases). CDR1 and CDR2 from the germline V gene are LGHNA and YNFKEQ. The CDR3 is 16 residues long. V shed 4 bases and J shed 3 bases, with 13 bases lying between them. CDR3 amino acids: CASSRAARVGANVLTF. Written as DNA, the CDR3 is TGTGCCAGCAGCCGCGCAGCCAGGGTTGGGGCCAACGTCCTGACTTTC.

CDR3 sequence (DNA): TGTGCCAGCAGCGGACAGGGGGCGGGGGATTCACCCCTCCACTTT. This gives the protein CASSGQGAGDSPLHF. The chain uses TRBV9 and TRBJ1-6, with 10 bases identical to TRBD1. The CDR3 is made up of 15 amino acids. In germline, CDR1 is SGDLS, CDR2 YYNGEE. J was trimmed by 8 bases and V by 3 bases; bases with no gene match: 5.

This clone was observed once. CDR3 sequence: CASSETLITGELFF. The CDR3, as DNA: TGTGCCAGCAGCGAAACACTAATCACCGGGGAGCTGTTTTTT. This chain uses TRBV9 with TRBJ2-2, with D unclear. The CDR3 length is 14 residues. Looked up from germline, CDR1 is SGDLS and CDR2 is YYNGEE. The V gene lost 3 bases and the J gene lost 4 bases, with 10 bases spanning the gap.

The V and J genes are TRBV27 and TRBJ2-2; D possibly corresponds to TRBD2 (5 bases). CDR1 MNHEY and CDR2 SMNVEV come from the germline V gene (reference sequence). V was cut by 2 bases and J by 5 bases, with 6 bases left in between. The CDR3 is 13 residues long. The CDR3 sequence is CASSLGETGELFF. DNA for the CDR3: TGTGCCAGCAGTTTAGGGGAGACCGGGGAGCTGTTTTTT.

The CDR3 region is CASSEQGPTNEKLFF. CDR3 coding DNA: TGCGCCAGCAGTGAACAGGGGCCCACTAATGAAAAACTGTTTTTT. The chain has TRBV10-2 and TRBJ1-4; 7 positions match TRBD1. V lost 3 bases and J lost 2; bases outside the gene matches: 3. Germline V gene sequence: CDR1 WSHSY, CDR2 SAAADI. CDR3 length: 15 amino acids.

The chain carries TRBV5-1 and TRBJ2-3; D remains unclear. Germline assignment: CDR1 SGHRS and CDR2 YFSETQ. This CDR3 region has 13 residues. V gave up 4 bases and J gave up 2 bases, with 8 bases separating them. CDR3 bases: TGCGCCAGCAGCCCTGACAACACAGATACGCAGTATTTT. It encodes CASSPDNTDTQYF.

The chain has TRBV5-5 and TRBJ1-1; a weak D match, TRBD1 (5 bases). CDR1 is SGHKS and CDR2 is YYEKEE in the germline V gene (reference sequence). The CDR3 spans 15 residues. The V and J ends lost 0 bases and 5 bases respectively, with 14 bases between them. CDR3 amino acids: CASSLDPGYQTEAFF. In DNA, the CDR3 is TGTGCCAGCAGCTTGGATCCAGGGTATCAAACTGAAGCTTTCTTT.